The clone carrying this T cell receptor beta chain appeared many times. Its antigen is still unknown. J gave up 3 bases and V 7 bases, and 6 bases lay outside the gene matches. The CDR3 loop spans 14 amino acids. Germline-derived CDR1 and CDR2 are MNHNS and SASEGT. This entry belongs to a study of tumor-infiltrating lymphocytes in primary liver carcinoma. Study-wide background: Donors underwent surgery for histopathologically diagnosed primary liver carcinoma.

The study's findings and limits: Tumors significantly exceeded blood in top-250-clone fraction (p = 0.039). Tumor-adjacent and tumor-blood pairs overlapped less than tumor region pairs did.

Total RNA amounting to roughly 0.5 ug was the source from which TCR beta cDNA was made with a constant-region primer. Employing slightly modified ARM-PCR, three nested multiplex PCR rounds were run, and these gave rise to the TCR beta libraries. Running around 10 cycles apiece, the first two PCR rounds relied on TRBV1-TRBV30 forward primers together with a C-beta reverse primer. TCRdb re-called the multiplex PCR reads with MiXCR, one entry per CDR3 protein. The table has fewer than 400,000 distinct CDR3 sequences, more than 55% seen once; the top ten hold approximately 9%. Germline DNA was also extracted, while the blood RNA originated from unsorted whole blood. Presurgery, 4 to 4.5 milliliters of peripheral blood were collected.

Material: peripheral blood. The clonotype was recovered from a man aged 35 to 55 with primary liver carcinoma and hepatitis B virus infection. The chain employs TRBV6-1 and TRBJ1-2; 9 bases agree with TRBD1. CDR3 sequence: CASNRGPVYYGYTF. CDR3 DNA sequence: TGTGCCAGCAACAGGGGGCCAGTTTACTATGGCTACACCTTC.